This T cell receptor beta chain was sequenced in a study of CD8 T cells in Susac syndrome (dated by TCRdb to between 2019 and 2020). As for the study more broadly: Among the Susac syndrome patients who were sequenced, clinically active disease was present in over 5 and clinical remission was observed in about eight. At blood withdrawal, Susac syndrome patients were therapy-naive, treated with corticosteroids (with IVIg additionally given to some), or treated with IVIg alone. Repertoire sequencing was used to test whether CD8+ T cell activation and differentiation in Susac syndrome was antigen driven. On the study overall, not on this receptor specifically: No clonal expansion was detected in the CD4+ T cell repertoire of Susac syndrome patients. The TCR sequencing and HLA analysis was acknowledged to have included a relatively small number of individuals.

Details on this clonotype: Which antigen it targets is not known. No much larger clonotype is one base removed from it; base qualities were not supplied.

The cysteine opens and the phenylalanine closes a CDR3 of 13 amino acids. This entry keeps only the CDR3 DNA: 39 bases, framed from base 1. The germline V gene (reference sequence) provides CDR1 DFQATT and CDR2 SNEGSKA. V and J are truncated by 6 bases and 11 bases respectively, leaving an intervening sequence of 22 bases. High-throughput TCR beta sequencing profiled peripheral blood CD8+ and CD4+ T cells from healthy donors, Susac syndrome patients and multiple sclerosis patients. The Susac syndrome patients fulfilled recently defined diagnostic criteria for definite or probable disease. Bulk CD8+ and CD4+ T cells were purified by magnetic negative isolation, whereas CD8+ TEMRA cells were enriched by FACS. Blood was collected in EDTA tubes and processed within 24 hours, with PBMCs isolated through density gradient centrifugation. PBMCs intended for TCR sequencing were cryopreserved in liquid nitrogen and thawed later in a water bath at 37 degrees C. The sorted or isolated CD4+, CD8+ and CD8+ TEMRA cells had a purity of 90% or higher.

RNA was extracted with the RNeasy kit and roughly 0.5 to 1 ug was reverse transcribed using random hexamers. TCR beta CDR3 regions were amplified with the immunoSEQ multiplex PCR assay covering 54 Vbeta and 13 Jbeta segments. PCR amplification bias was corrected using a synthetic template baseline for primer optimization and computational correction. In the authors' own workflow: Reads were assigned to V, D and J genes according to IMGT and analyzed in immunoSEQ Analyzer, with only productive sequences retained. Clonality was calculated as one minus the Shannon entropy normalized by log2 of the number of productive unique sequences. For each patient and control, public and private clones were evaluated within the 100 most prevalent clones. Clones were defined as Susac-specific when absent from the healthy and MS cohorts, from 1,000 to 1,100 published viral clones and from other ImmuneACCESS disease sequences. TCRdb cleaned the public reads at Q25 with fastp, built clones with MiXCR and kept in-frame beta chains. Records with the same CDR3 protein are collapsed into one entry carrying the most frequent genes and DNA. The V and J calls follow TCRdb's processing rather than the paper's. In all, the sample holds about 120,000 distinct CDR3 sequences, and around 96% of those were seen once. The ten biggest clones cover roughly 0.14% of the sample.

The sequenced material came from CD4+ T cells from PBMCs. The rearrangement combines TRBV20-1 with TRBJ1-1, with TRBD1 tentatively as D gene (5 bases match). The source is a human donor with Susac syndrome. The CDR3 protein sequence reads: CSAAGTEHRWAFF. The nucleotides are TGCAGTGCCGCTGGGACTGAACACCGGTGGGCTTTCTTT.